This T cell receptor (beta chain) was documented in a study of cytomegalovirus exposure and HLA in healthy donors. Looking at the study overall: It was reported in a later analysis that the same platform had been used for the 120 validation repertoires as for the roughly 670 first-cohort repertoires. The study's findings and limits: Most sequenced TCRs were rare (though some public TCRs occurred in many donors). Cytomegalovirus status, reportedly, was diagnosed with high specificity and sensitivity by the classifier.

A note on this clone: Its target is not known.

Sequencing was performed with immunoSEQ multiplex PCR; in TCRdb, only in-frame clones are kept and a portion is missing. The sample records 140,000 or so clones, 90% being singletons. Looked up from germline, CDR1 is SEHNR and CDR2 is FQNEAQ (reference sequence). The trim removed 7 bases at V and 3 bases at J, leaving 5 bases unmatched. This CDR3 has 15 amino acids. Sequenced input: PBMCs. The chain carries TRBV7-9 and TRBJ2-1; 11 bases agree with TRBD2. This TCR derives from a woman aged 25 to 39 in good health and CMV-seropositive. CDR3 DNA sequence: TGTGCCAGCATCGGGACTAGCGGTCTCTACAATGAGCAGTTCTTC. Amino acids: CASIGTSGLYNEQFF.